This TCR beta chain was captured in a study of T cells in Graves' hyperthyroidism and ophthalmopathy. Overall study results and limits: With a median lead of roughly 6.8 months before onset, the model predicted ophthalmopathy.

As regards this clonotype: No antigen is known for it. Possible read error: a much larger clone is one base away.

Amplified regions were TCR beta CDR3 sequences from RNA transcripts. A first-round RT-PCR of the TCR CDR3 used the HTBI primer set. MiXCR, applied by TCRdb to the multiplex PCR reads, yields one record per CDR3 protein. The data show under 300,000 distinct CDR3 sequences, nearly 15% seen once. The CDR3 loop spans 15 amino acids. The germline gives CDR1 SGHRS, CDR2 YFSETQ. V lost 1 base and J lost 7, with 12 bases in between. The chain is built from TRBV5-1 and TRBJ1-6; D remains ambiguous. This TCR came from a woman in her forties or fifties with Graves' hyperthyroidism that later progressed to Graves' ophthalmopathy. Material: blood. CDR3 region: CASSLNDGRNSPLHF. The CDR3, as DNA: TGCGCCAGCAGCTTGAACGATGGCAGAAATTCACCCCTCCACTTT.